These 5 T cell receptor beta chains share one sample of origin, sequenced in a study of CD8 T cells in ankylosing spondylitis. TCRdb analysed the 5' RACE reads with MiXCR anew, one entry per CDR3 protein. The sample records fewer than 130,000 distinct CDR3 sequences, around 24% being singletons. Sample: synovial fluid, either unsorted or a sorted T cell fraction (not recorded which). These receptors all come from a male donor with ankylosing spondylitis.

This clonotype was seen only a few times. The chain carries TRBV19 and TRBJ2-1; D remains unclear. Germline loops: CDR1 LNHDA, CDR2 SQIVND (reference sequence). This CDR3 comprises 14 residues. V gave up 5 bases and J gave up 5 bases, with 13 bases separating them. For the CDR3, the DNA is TGTGCCAGTAGTCCCCAACGAAGCAACAATGAGCAGTTCTTC. Its translation is CASSPQRSNNEQFF.

This clonotype has only a few counts. The CDR3 region is CASSQEIGNEQYF. CDR3 nucleotides: TGTGCCAGCAGCCAAGAAATCGGGAACGAGCAGTACTTC. J is TRBJ2-7 and V is TRBV3-1, with a weak D call TRBD2 (5 bases). This CDR3 is built from 13 residues. V lost 0 bases and J 5 bases, leaving 8 bases between the germline ends. From germline, CDR1 is LGHDT and CDR2 YNNKEL (reference sequence).

In this sample, this clonotype turned up a few times. V usage is TRBV18 and J usage is TRBJ1-2, with 8 bases identical to TRBD1. Germline lookup yields CDR1 KGHSH and CDR2 LQKENI. This CDR3 contains 15 residues. V dropped 6 bases and J dropped 10; count of bases not matched to a gene: 16. The CDR3 sequence is CASSPGQGMTNAYTF. For the CDR3, the DNA is TGTGCCAGCTCCCCTGGACAGGGAATGACGAATGCCTACACCTTC. Looking up the rest from reference TRBV18 and TRBJ1-2 gives the full variable domain: NAGVMQNPRHLVRRRGQEARLRCSPMKGHSHVYWYRQLPEEGLKFMVYLQKENIIDESGMPKERFSAEFPKEGPSILRIQQVVRGDSAAYFCASSPGQGMTNAYTFGSGTRLTVV.

CDR3 bases: TGCGCCAGCAGCCATGGAGGACCCGACTACAATGAGCAGTTCTTC. Translating it yields CASSHGGPDYNEQFF. The rearrangement joins TRBV4-1 to TRBJ2-1; a weak D match, TRBD2 (5 bases). The ends were cut back, 3 bases at V and 3 bases at J, with 12 bases in the middle. The CDR3 totals 15 residues. From germline, CDR1 is MGHRA and CDR2 YSYEKL.

V usage is TRBV19 and J usage is TRBJ2-1, with 10 nucleotides matching TRBD1. CDR1 is LNHDA and CDR2 is SQIVND in the germline V gene (reference sequence). Trimming cost V 3 bases and J 8 bases; bases outside gene matches: 10. There are 16 residues in the CDR3. In nucleotides, the CDR3 is TGTGCCAGTAGTATCAGACAGGGGGCAAATTCCTATGAGCAGTTCTTC. Its translation: CASSIRQGANSYEQFF.